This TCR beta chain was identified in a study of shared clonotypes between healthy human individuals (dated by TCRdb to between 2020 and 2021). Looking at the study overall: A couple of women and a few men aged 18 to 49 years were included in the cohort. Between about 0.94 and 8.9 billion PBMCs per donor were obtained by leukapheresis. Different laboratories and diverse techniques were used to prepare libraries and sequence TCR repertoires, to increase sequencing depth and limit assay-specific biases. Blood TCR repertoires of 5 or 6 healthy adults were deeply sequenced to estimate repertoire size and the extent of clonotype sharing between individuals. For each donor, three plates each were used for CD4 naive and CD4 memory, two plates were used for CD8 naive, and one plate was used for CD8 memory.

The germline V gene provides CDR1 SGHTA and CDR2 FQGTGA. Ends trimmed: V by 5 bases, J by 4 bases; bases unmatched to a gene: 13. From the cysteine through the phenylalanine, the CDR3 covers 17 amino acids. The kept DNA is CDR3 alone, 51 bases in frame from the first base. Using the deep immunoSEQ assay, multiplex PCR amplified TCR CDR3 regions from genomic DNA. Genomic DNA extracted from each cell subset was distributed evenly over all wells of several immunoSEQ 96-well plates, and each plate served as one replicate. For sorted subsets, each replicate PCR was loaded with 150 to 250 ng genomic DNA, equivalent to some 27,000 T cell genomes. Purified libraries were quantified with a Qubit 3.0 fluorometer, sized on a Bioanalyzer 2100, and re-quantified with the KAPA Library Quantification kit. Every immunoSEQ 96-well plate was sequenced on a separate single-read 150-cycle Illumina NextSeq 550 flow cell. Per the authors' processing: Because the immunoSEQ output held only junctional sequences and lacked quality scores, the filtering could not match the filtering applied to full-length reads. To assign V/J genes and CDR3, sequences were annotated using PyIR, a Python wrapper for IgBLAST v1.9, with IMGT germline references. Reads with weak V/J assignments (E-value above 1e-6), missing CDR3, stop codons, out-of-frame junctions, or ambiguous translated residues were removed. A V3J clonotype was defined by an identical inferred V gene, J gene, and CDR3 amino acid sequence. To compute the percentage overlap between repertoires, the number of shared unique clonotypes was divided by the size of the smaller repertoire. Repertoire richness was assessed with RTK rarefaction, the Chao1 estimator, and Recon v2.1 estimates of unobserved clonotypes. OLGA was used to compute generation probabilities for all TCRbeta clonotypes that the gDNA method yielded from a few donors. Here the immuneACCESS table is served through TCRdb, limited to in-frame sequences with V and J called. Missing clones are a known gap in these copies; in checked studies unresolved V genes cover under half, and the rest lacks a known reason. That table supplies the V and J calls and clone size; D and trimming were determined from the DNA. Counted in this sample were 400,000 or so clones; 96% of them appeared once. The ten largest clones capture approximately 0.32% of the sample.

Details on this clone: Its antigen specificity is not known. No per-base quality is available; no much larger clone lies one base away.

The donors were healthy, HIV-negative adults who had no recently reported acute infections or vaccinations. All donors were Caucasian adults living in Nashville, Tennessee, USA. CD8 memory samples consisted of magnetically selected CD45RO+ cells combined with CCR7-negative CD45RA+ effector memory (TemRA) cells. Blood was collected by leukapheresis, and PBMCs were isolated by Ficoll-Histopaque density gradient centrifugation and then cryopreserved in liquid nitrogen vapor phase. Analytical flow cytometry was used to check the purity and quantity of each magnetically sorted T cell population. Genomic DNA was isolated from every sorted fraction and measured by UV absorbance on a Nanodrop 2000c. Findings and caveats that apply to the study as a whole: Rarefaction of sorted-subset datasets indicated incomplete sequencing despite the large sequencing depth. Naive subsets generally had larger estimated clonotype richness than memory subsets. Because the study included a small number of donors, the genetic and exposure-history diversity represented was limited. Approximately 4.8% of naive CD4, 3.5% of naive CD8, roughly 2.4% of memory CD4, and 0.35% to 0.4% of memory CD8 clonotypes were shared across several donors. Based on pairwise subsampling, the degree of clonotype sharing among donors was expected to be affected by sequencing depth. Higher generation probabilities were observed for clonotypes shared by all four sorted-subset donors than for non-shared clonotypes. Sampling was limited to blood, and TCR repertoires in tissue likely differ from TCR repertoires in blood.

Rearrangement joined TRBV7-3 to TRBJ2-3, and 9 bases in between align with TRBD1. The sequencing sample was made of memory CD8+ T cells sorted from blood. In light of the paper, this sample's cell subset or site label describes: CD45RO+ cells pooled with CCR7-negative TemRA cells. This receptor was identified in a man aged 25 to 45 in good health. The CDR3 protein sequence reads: CASSEGWGTGLPDTQYF. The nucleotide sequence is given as TGTGCCAGCAGCGAGGGCTGGGGGACAGGGTTACCAGATACGCAGTATTTT.